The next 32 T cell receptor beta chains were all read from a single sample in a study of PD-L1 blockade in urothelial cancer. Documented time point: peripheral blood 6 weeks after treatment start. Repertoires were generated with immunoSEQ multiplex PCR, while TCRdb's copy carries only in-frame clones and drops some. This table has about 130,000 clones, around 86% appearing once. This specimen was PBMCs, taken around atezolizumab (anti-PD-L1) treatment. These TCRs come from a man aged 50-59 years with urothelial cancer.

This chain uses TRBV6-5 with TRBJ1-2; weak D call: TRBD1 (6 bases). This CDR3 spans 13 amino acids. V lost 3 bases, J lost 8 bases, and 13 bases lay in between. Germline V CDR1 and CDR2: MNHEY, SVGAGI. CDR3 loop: CASSYLGAEGYTF. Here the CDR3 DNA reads TGTGCCAGCAGTTATTTGGGGGCGGAAGGCTACACCTTC.

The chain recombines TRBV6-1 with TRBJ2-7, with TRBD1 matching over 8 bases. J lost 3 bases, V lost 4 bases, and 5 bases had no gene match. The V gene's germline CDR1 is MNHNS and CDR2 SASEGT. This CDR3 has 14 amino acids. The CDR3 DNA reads TGTGCCAGCAGTGTCGGGACAGGACTCTACGAGCAGTACTTC. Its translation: CASSVGTGLYEQYF.

CDR3 coding DNA: TGTGCCAGCAGCGAGGACAGCCCGAACCTCGCTTTCTTT. It specifies CASSEDSPNLAFF. The chain combines TRBV27 with TRBJ1-1; D is possibly TRBD1 (6 bases). From germline, CDR1 is MNHEY and CDR2 SMNVEV (reference sequence). Trimming removed 6 bases from V and 11 bases from J, with 19 bases in between. This CDR3 region has 13 residues.

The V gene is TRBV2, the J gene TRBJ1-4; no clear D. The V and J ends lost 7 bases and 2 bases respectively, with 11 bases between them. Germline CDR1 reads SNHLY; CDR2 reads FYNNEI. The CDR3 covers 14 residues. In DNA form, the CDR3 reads TGTGCCAGCAAAAGTCGCCAGACTAATGAAAAACTGTTTTTT. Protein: CASKSRQTNEKLFF.

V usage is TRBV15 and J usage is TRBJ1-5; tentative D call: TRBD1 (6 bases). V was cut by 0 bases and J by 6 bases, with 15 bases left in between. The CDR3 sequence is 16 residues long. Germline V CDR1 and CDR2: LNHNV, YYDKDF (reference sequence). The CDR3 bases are TGTGCCACCAGCAGAGATCGGGGGGCCGGGGGTCAGCCCCAGCATTTT. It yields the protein CATSRDRGAGGQPQHF. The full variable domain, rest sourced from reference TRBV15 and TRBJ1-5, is DAMVIQNPRYQVTQFGKPVTLSCSQTLNHNVMYWYQQKSSQAPKLLFHYYDKDFNNEADTPDNFQSRRPNTSFCFLDIRSPGLGDTAMYLCATSRDRGAGGQPQHFGDGTRLSIL.

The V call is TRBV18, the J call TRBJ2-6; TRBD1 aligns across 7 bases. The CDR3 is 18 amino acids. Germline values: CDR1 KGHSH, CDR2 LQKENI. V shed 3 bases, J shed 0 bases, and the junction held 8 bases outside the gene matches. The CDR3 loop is CASSPPGQRISGANVLTF. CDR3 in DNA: TGTGCCAGCTCACCCCCGGGACAGAGGATCTCTGGGGCCAACGTCCTGACTTTC. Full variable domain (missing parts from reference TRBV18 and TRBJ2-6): NAGVMQNPRHLVRRRGQEARLRCSPMKGHSHVYWYRQLPEEGLKFMVYLQKENIIDESGMPKERFSAEFPKEGPSILRIQQVVRGDSAAYFCASSPPGQRISGANVLTFGAGSRLTVL.

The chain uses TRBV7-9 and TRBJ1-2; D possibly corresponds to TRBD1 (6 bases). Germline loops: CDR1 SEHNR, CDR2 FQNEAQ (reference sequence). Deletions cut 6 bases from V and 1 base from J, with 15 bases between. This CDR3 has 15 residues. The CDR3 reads CASSYGTSNNYGYTF. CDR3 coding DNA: TGTGCCAGCAGTTACGGGACATCCAATAACTATGGCTACACCTTC.

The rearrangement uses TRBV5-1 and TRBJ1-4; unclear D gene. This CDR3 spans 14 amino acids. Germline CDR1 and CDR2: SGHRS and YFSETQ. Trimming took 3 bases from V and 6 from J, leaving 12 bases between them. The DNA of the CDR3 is TGCGCCAGCAGCTCAGGTTCTGCCTATGAAAAACTGTTTTTT. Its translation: CASSSGSAYEKLFF.

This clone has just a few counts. The CDR3: CASSVEASGSWTATDTQYF. CDR3 DNA: TGTGCCAGCAGCGTAGAGGCCAGCGGGAGTTGGACGGCAACAGATACGCAGTATTTT. The rearrangement links TRBV9 to TRBJ2-3; 8 bases map to TRBD2. This CDR3 is 19 amino acids long. Germline loops: CDR1 SGDLS, CDR2 YYNGEE. V shed 0 bases and J 3 bases; nucleotides not matched to a gene: 15.

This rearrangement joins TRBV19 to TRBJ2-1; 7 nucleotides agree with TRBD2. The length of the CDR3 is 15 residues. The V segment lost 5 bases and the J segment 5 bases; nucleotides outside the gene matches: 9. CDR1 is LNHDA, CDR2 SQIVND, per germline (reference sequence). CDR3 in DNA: TGTGCCAGTAGTCCCACTAGCGACGCGGACAATGAGCAGTTCTTC. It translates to CASSPTSDADNEQFF.

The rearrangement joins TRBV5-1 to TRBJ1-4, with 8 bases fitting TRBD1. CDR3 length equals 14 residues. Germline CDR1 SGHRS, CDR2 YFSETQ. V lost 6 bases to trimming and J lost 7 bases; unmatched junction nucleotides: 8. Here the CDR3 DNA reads TGCGCCAGCAAACCCGGGACAGGCGCTGAAAAACTGTTTTTT. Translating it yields CASKPGTGAEKLFF.

CDR3 nucleotide sequence: TGTGCCAGTCGACAGCTCGCCTCTGGAAACACCATATATTTT. This gives the protein CASRQLASGNTIYF. This chain links TRBV19 with TRBJ1-3; possible D gene TRBD1, 5 bases. The CDR3 spans 14 residues. V was clipped by 8 bases and J by 0 bases, with 11 bases between them. Per the germline V gene, CDR1 is LNHDA and CDR2 is SQIVND (reference sequence).

CDR3 in amino acids: CASRLRTGGNPSEQYF. CDR3 in DNA: TGTGCCAGCAGACTTAGGACAGGGGGAAACCCAAGCGAGCAGTACTTC. The chain combines TRBV28 with TRBJ2-7; 10 nucleotides agree with TRBD1. The V gene end was trimmed by 6 bases and the J gene end by 6 bases; junction bases not matched to a gene: 14. The CDR3 loop spans 16 amino acids. Germline loops: CDR1 MDHEN, CDR2 SYDVKM.

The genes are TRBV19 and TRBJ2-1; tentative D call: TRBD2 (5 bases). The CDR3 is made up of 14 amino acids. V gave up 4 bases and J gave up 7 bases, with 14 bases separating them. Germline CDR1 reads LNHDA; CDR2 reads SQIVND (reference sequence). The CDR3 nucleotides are TGTGCCAGTAGTACCGGGAACTCCTGGAATGAGCAGTTCTTC. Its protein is CASSTGNSWNEQFF.

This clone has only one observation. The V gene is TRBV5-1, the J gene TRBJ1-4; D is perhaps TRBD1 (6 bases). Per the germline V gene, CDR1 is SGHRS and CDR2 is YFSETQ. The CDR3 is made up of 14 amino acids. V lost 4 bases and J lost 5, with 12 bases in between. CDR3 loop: CASSLQGGNEKLFF. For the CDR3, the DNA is TGCGCCAGCAGCCTACAGGGTGGGAATGAAAAACTGTTTTTT.

The CDR3 sequence is CASSFATGAPVLTF. CDR3 sequence (DNA): TGTGCCAGCAGCTTCGCGACAGGGGCCCCGGTCCTGACTTTC. The chain employs TRBV7-9 and TRBJ2-6; 8 bases map to TRBD1. The germline gives CDR1 SEHNR, CDR2 FQNEAQ (reference sequence). This CDR3 has 14 residues. The trim removed 3 bases at V and 13 bases at J, leaving 8 bases unmatched.

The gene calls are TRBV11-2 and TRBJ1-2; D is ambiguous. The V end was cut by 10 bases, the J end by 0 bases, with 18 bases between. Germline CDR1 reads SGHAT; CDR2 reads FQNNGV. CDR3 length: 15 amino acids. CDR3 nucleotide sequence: TGTGCCACCGAAAAGCTCCCAGGATCTAACTATGGCTACACCTTC. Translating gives CATEKLPGSNYGYTF.

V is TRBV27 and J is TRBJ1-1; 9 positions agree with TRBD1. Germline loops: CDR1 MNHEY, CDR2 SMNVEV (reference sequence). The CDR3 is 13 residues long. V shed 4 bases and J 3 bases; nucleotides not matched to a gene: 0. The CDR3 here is CASSWDRDTEAFF. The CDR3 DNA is TGTGCCAGCAGTTGGGACAGGGACACTGAAGCTTTCTTT.

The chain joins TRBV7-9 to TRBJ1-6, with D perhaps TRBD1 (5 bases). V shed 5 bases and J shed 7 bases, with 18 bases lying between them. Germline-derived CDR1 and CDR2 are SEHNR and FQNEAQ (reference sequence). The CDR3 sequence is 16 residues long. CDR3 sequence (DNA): TGTGCCAGCAGCCCGGGGGGGGGTGGTTCAAATTCACCCCTCCACTTT. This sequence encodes CASSPGGGGSNSPLHF.

The CDR3 DNA reads TGTGCCAGCAGTCCAGGGGGCCGGTCCTACGAGCAGTACTTC. Residues: CASSPGGRSYEQYF. The rearrangement joins TRBV28 to TRBJ2-7; TRBD1 matches at 8 bases. The CDR3 extends over 14 amino acids. From germline, CDR1 is MDHEN and CDR2 SYDVKM. Unmatched junction bases numbered 4, after V lost 5 bases and J lost 1 base.

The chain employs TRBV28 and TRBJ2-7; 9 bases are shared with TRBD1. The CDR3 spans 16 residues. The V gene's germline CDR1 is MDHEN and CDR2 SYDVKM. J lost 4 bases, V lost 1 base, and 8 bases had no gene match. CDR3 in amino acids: CASSLFGQGSSYEQYF. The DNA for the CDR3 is TGTGCCAGCAGTTTATTTGGACAGGGGAGTTCGTACGAGCAGTACTTC. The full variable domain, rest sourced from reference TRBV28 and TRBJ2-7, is DVKVTQSSRYLVKRTGEKVFLECVQDMDHENMFWYRQDPGLGLRLIYFSYDVKMKEKGDIPEGYSVSREKKERFSLILESASTNQTSMYLCASSLFGQGSSYEQYFGPGTRLTVT.

CDR3 nucleotide sequence: TGTGCCAGCAGTTTATCGGGCGACTACTCGGCGGAGCTGTTTTTT. Protein product: CASSLSGDYSAELFF. The J gene is TRBJ2-2, the V gene TRBV27, with D possibly being TRBD2 (5 bases). Per germline, CDR1 MNHEY and CDR2 SMNVEV (reference sequence). CDR3 length equals 15 residues. Trimming left V 0 bases short and J 10 bases short, with 15 bases between.

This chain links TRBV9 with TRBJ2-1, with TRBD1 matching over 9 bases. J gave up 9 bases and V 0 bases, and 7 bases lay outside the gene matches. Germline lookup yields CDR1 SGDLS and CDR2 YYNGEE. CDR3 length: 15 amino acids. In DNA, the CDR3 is TGTGCCAGCAGCGTAGAGGGGACAGGGAGGGGTGAGCAGTTCTTC. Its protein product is CASSVEGTGRGEQFF. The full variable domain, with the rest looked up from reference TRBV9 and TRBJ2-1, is DSGVTQTPKHLITATGQRVTLRCSPRSGDLSVYWYQQSLDQGLQFLIQYYNGEERAKGNILERFSAQQFPDLHSELNLSSLELGDSALYFCASSVEGTGRGEQFFGPGTRLTVL.

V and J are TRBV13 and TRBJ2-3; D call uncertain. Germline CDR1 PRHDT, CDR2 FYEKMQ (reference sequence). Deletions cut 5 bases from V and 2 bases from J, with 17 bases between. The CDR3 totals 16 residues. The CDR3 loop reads CASSHPVSRYTDTQYF. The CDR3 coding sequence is TGTGCCAGCAGCCATCCGGTTAGCCGATACACAGATACGCAGTATTTT.

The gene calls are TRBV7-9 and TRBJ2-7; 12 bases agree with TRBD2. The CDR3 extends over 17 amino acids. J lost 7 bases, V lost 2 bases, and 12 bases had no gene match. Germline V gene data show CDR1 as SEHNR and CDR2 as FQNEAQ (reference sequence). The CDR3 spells CASSLRTSGNRVSEQYF. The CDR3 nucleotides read TGTGCCAGCAGCTTACGGACTAGCGGGAATAGAGTGAGTGAGCAGTACTTC.

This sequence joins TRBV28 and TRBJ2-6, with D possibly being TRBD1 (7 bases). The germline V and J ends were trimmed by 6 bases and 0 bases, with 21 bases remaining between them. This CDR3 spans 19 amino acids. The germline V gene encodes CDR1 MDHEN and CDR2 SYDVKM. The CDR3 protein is CASSYGGTVSYSGANVLTF. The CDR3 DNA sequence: TGTGCCAGCAGCTACGGCGGGACAGTTAGTTACTCTGGGGCCAACGTCCTGACTTTC.

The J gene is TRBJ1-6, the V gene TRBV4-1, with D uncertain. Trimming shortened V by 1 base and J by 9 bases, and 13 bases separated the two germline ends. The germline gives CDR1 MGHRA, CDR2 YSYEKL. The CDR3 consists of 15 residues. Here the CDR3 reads CASSQAPRGASPLHF. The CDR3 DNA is TGCGCCAGCAGCCAAGCCCCTCGCGGAGCTTCACCCCTCCACTTT.

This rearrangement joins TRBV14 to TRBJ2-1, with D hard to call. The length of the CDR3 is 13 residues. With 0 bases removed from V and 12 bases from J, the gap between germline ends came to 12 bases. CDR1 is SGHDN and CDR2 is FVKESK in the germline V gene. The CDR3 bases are TGTGCCAGCAGCCAAGATCAGTTACAAGTGCAGTTCTTC. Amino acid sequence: CASSQDQLQVQFF.

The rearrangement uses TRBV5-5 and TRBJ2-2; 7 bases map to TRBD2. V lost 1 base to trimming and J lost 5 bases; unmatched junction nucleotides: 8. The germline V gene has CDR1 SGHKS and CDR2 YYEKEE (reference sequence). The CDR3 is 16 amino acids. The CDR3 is CASSLMGTTQTGELFF. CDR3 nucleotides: TGTGCCAGCAGCTTGATGGGGACTACCCAAACCGGGGAGCTGTTTTTT.

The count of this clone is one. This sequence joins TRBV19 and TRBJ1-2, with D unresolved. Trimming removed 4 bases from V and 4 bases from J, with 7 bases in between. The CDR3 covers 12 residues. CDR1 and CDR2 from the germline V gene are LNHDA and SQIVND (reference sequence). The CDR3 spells CASSSGFYGYTF. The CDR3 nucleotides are TGTGCCAGTAGTAGCGGTTTCTATGGCTACACCTTC. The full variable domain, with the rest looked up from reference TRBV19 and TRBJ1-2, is DGGITQSPKYLFRKEGQNVTLSCEQNLNHDAMYWYRQDPGQGLRLIYYSQIVNDFQKGDIAEGYSVSREKKESFPLTVTSAQKNPTAFYLCASSSGFYGYTFGSGTRLTVV.

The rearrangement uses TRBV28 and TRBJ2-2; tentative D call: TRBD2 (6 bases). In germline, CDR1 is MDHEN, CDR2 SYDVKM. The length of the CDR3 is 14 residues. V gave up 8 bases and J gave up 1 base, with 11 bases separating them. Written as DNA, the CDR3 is TGTGCCAGCGGAGGGCCTTTGAACACCGGGGAGCTGTTTTTT. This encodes CASGGPLNTGELFF.

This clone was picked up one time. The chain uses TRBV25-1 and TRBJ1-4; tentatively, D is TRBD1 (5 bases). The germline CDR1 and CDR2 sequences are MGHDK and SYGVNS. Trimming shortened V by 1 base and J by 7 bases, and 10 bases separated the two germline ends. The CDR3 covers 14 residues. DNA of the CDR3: TGTGCCAGCAGTGAATGGGGCGTAGGTGAAAAACTGTTTTTT. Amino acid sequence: CASSEWGVGEKLFF.